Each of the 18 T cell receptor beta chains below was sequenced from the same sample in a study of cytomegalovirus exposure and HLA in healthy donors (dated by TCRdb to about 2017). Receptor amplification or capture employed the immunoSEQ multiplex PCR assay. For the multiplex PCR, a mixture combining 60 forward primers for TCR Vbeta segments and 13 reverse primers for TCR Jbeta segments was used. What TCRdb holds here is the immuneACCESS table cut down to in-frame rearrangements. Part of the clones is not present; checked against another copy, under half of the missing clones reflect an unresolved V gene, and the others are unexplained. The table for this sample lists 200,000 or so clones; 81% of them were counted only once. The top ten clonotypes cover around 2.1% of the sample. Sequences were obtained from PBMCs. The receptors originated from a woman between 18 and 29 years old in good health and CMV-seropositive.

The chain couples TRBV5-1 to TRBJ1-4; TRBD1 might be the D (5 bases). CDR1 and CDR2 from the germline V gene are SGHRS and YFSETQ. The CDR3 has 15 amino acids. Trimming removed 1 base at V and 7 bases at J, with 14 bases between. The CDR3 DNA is TGCGCCAGCAGCTTGACTTCTGGGGCGGTTGAAAAACTGTTTTTT. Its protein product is CASSLTSGAVEKLFF.

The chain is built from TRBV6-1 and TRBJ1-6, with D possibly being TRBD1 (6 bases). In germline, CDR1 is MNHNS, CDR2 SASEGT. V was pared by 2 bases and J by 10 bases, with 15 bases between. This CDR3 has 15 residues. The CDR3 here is CASSEKGGRLSPLHF. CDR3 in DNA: TGTGCCAGCAGTGAAAAAGGGGGTAGACTATCACCCCTCCACTTT.

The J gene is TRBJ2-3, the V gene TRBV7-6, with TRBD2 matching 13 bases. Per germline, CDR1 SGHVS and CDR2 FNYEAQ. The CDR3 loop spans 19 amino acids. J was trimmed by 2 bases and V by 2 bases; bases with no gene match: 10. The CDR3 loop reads CASSLTIPGTSGTTDTQYF. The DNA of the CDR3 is TGTGCCAGCAGCTTAACCATACCCGGGACTAGCGGGACCACAGATACGCAGTATTTT.

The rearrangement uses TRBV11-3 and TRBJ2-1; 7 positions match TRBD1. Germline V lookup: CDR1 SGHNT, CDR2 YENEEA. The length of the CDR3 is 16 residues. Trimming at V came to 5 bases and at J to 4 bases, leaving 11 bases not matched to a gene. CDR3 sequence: CASSPRTTGTYNEQFF. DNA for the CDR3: TGTGCCAGCAGCCCACGTACGACAGGGACATACAATGAGCAGTTCTTC.

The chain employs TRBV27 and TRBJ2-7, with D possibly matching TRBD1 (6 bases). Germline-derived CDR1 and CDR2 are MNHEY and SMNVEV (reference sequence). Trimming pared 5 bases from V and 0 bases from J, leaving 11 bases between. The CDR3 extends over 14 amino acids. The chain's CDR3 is CASSPDSLSYEQYV. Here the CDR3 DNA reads TGTGCCAGCAGTCCGGACAGCCTCTCCTACGAGCAGTACGTC.

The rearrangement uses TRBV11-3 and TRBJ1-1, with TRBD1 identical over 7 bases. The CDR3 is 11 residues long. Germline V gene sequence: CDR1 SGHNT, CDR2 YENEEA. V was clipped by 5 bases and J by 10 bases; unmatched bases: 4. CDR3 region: CASSHGTAAFF. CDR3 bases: TGTGCCAGCAGCCACGGGACAGCAGCTTTCTTT.

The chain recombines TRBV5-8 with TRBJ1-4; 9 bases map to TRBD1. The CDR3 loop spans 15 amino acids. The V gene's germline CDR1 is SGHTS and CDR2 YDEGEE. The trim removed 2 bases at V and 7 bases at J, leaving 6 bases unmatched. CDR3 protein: CASSFTGTGIEKLFF. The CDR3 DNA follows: TGTGCCAGCAGCTTTACCGGGACAGGGATTGAAAAACTGTTTTTT.

The CDR3 nucleotides are TGTGCCAGCAGTTTAACAGGGCTGGCCGAGCAGTACTTC. It encodes CASSLTGLAEQYF. The chain carries TRBV28 and TRBJ2-7; a possible D gene is TRBD1 (6 bases). The CDR3 has 13 residues. Trimming left V 2 bases short and J 6 bases short, with 11 bases between. Germline values: CDR1 MDHEN, CDR2 SYDVKM. Full variable domain (rest looked up from reference TRBV28 and TRBJ2-7): DVKVTQSSRYLVKRTGEKVFLECVQDMDHENMFWYRQDPGLGLRLIYFSYDVKMKEKGDIPEGYSVSREKKERFSLILESASTNQTSMYLCASSLTGLAEQYFGPGTRLTVT.

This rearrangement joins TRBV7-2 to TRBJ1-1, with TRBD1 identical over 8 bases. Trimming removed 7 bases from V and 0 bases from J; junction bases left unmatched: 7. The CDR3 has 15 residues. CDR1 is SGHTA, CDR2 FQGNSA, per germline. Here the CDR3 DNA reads TGTGCCAGCAACTCTGCAGGGGGCCTGAACACTGAAGCTTTCTTT. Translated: CASNSAGGLNTEAFF.

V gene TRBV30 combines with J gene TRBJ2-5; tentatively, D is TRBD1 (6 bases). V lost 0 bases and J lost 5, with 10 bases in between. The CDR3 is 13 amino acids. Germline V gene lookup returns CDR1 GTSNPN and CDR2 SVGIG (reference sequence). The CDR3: CAWSVVGAETQYF. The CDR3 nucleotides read TGTGCCTGGAGTGTGGTGGGGGCGGAGACCCAGTACTTC.

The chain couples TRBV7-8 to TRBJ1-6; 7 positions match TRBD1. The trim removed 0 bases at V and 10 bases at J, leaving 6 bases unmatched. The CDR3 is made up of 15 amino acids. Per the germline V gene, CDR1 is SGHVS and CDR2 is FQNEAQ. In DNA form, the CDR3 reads TGTGCCAGCAGCTTAGCGGCAGGGGGATGGTCACCCCTCCACTTT. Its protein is CASSLAAGGWSPLHF.

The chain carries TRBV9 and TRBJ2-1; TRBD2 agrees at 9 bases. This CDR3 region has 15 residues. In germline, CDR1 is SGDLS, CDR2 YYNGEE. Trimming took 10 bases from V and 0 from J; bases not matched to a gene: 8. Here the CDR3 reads CAGSASGASYNEQFF. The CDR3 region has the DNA TGTGCCGGATCTGCTAGCGGGGCCTCCTACAATGAGCAGTTCTTC.

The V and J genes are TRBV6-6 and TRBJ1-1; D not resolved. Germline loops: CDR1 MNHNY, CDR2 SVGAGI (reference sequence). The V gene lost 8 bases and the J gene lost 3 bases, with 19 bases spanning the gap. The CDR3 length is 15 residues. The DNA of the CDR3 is TGTGCCAGCGGTCCAATCTCCGCGGGGTACACTGAAGCTTTCTTT. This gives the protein CASGPISAGYTEAFF.

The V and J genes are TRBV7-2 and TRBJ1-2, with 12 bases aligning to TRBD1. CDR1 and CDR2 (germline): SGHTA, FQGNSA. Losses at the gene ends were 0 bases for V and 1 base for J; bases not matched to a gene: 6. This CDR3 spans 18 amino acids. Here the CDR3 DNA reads TGTGCCAGCAGCTTAGCCCCGGGACAGGGGGCTCTTAACTATGGCTACACCTTC. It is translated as CASSLAPGQGALNYGYTF.

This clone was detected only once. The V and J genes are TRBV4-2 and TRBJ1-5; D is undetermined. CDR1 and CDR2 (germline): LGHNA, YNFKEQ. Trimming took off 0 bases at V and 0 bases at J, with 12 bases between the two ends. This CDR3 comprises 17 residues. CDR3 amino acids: CASSQDGGIYSNQPQHF. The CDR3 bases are TGTGCCAGCAGCCAAGATGGCGGGATCTATAGCAATCAGCCCCAGCATTTT.

The CDR3 region has the DNA TGTGCCAGCAGCTTTACAGGGGGAGGCACTGAAGCTTTCTTT. Amino acid sequence: CASSFTGGGTEAFF. This sequence joins TRBV7-6 and TRBJ1-1; 8 bases align to TRBD1. The CDR3 runs to 14 residues. The germline V gene has CDR1 SGHVS and CDR2 FNYEAQ. V shed 3 bases and J 4 bases; nucleotides not matched to a gene: 4.

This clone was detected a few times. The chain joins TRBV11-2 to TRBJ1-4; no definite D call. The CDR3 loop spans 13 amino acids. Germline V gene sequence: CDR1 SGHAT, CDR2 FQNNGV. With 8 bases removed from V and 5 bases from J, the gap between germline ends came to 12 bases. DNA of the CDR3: TGTGCCAGCTCCACCCGGGGAAATGAAAAACTGTTTTTT. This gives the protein CASSTRGNEKLFF.

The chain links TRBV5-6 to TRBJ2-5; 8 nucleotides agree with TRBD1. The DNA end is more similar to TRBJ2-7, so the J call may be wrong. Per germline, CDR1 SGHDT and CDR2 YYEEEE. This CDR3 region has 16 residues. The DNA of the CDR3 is TGTGCCAGCAGCTTGATTGGTGGGACAGGCTCCTACGAGCAGTACTTC. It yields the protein CASSLIGGTGSYEQYF.